The clone carrying this T cell receptor beta chain is a singleton in its sample. Its matching antigen is unknown. A junction boundary mismatches the germline segment, possibly from a read error. The sample holds other DNA sequences that translate to the same CDR3. The record originates from a study of glioma-infiltrating T cells after dendritic cell vaccination. Study-wide points: Higher TCR clonality did not directly relate to longer survival.

CDR1 is SNHLY and CDR2 is FYNNEI in the germline V gene. This CDR3 has 17 residues. Produced via immunoSEQ multiplex PCR; TCRdb's table is partial and in-frame only. The data contain under 30,000 clones, 85% to 90% of them singletons. Time point denoted: after dendritic cell vaccination, including at tumor progression/relapse. The sequenced sample was blood, obtained after dendritic cell vaccination. This TCR was recovered from a human donor with glioblastoma. The V and J genes are TRBV2 and TRBJ1-6; 9 bases are shared with TRBD1. The CDR3 bases are TGTGCCAGCAGTGAATATCTGGGACAGGGAAACAATTCCCCCCTCCACTTT. Translating it yields CASSEYLGQGNNSPLHF.